A selection of T cell receptor beta chains follows, all from one sample in a study of blood T cells in healthy people across ages. From the 5' RACE reads, TCRdb called clonotypes with MiXCR, one entry per CDR3 protein. Among almost 1 million distinct CDR3 sequences listed, around 54% were seen once. Sequenced sample: blood. Source of these receptors: a woman aged 60-75 years in good health. Both conserved end residues are part of each CDR3. D genes are given only for firm matches. Not every row has a clone size; where given, it reads once, few, many or a size class.

v_gene: TRBV5-5; d_gene: TRBD1; j_gene: TRBJ1-5; abundance: NA; CDR3nt: TGTGCCAGCAGCATAGACAGGGGGCGACAGCCCCAGCATTTT; CDR3aa: CASSIDRGRQPQHF
v_gene: TRBV20-1; d_gene: NA; j_gene: TRBJ2-1; abundance: NA; CDR3nt: TGCAGTGCCTCCCAGGGCAGTTCCTACAATGAGCAGTTCTTC; CDR3aa: CSASQGSSYNEQFF
v_gene: TRBV20-1; d_gene: TRBD2; j_gene: TRBJ2-3; abundance: NA; CDR3nt: TGCAGTGCTAGCCGGTTCCCGGGGGGGTACACAGATACGCAGTATTTT; CDR3aa: CSASRFPGGYTDTQYF
v_gene: TRBV10-3; d_gene: NA; j_gene: TRBJ2-7; abundance: NA; CDR3nt: TGTGCCAGCATGAGCGGGGACAACTGGGAGCAGTACTTC; CDR3aa: CASMSGDNWEQYF
v_gene: TRBV28; d_gene: NA; j_gene: TRBJ2-5; abundance: NA; CDR3nt: TGTGCCAGCAGTTCCCCCCTTGTGGGAGGCTTAACCTGGAGGGAGACCCAGTACTTC; CDR3aa: CASSSPLVGGLTWRETQYF
v_gene: TRBV11-2; d_gene: NA; j_gene: TRBJ1-5; abundance: NA; CDR3nt: TGTGCCAGCATCTTAATTCGGAATCAGCCCCAGCATTTT; CDR3aa: CASILIRNQPQHF
v_gene: TRBV11-1; d_gene: TRBD1; j_gene: TRBJ2-3; abundance: few; CDR3nt: TGTGCCAGCAGCGGACAGGGAAGTACCACAGATACGCAGTATTTT; CDR3aa: CASSGQGSTTDTQYF
v_gene: TRBV5-1; d_gene: NA; j_gene: TRBJ1-1; abundance: NA; CDR3nt: TGCGCCAGCAGCTCATTGCCTCTCGGCCCGGGACGAAAGAGGGGCAGCACTGAAGCTTTCTTT; CDR3aa: CASSSLPLGPGRKRGSTEAFF
v_gene: TRBV6-2/TRBV6-3; d_gene: NA; j_gene: TRBJ2-7; abundance: NA; CDR3nt: TGTGCCAGCATTGCCAACACCTACGAGCAGTACTTC; CDR3aa: CASIANTYEQYF
v_gene: TRBV5-1; d_gene: NA; j_gene: TRBJ2-5; abundance: NA; CDR3nt: TGCGCCAGCAGCTTAACGCTCCGAGAGGACCAGTACTTC; CDR3aa: CASSLTLREDQYF
v_gene: TRBV28; d_gene: TRBD2; j_gene: TRBJ2-1; abundance: NA; CDR3nt: TGTGCCAGCAGCCGGTCCGTAGCGGGAGGGACCTACAATGAGCAGTTCTTC; CDR3aa: CASSRSVAGGTYNEQFF
v_gene: TRBV4-1; d_gene: NA; j_gene: TRBJ2-3; abundance: few; CDR3nt: TGCGCCAGCAGGACCCCAGGACAACGCACAGATACGCAGTATTTT; CDR3aa: CASRTPGQRTDTQYF
v_gene: TRBV7-9; d_gene: TRBD2; j_gene: TRBJ2-1; abundance: NA; CDR3nt: TGTGCCAGCAGCATAGCGGCGGGAGTCCACAATGAGCAGTTCTTC; CDR3aa: CASSIAAGVHNEQFF
v_gene: TRBV28; d_gene: NA; j_gene: TRBJ2-7; abundance: few; CDR3nt: TGTGCCAGCAGTAGTACCGGATCCCCCTCCTACGAGCAGTACTTC; CDR3aa: CASSSTGSPSYEQYF
v_gene: TRBV24-1; d_gene: NA; j_gene: TRBJ2-1; abundance: NA; CDR3nt: TGTGCCACCAGTGAGCCTACTAGGCATCAATACAATGAGCAGTTCTTC; CDR3aa: CATSEPTRHQYNEQFF
v_gene: TRBV4-1; d_gene: TRBD1; j_gene: TRBJ1-4; abundance: NA; CDR3nt: TGCGCCACCCAACAGGGGCGGTATGAAAAACTGTTTTTT; CDR3aa: CATQQGRYEKLFF
v_gene: TRBV7-6; d_gene: TRBD2; j_gene: TRBJ2-1; abundance: NA; CDR3nt: TGTGCCAGCAGCTTAGGCGGGACTAGCGGGAGATCCGGGCAGTTCTTC; CDR3aa: CASSLGGTSGRSGQFF
v_gene: TRBV6-2/TRBV6-3; d_gene: NA; j_gene: TRBJ2-7; abundance: NA; CDR3nt: TGTGCCAGCACTTTTGAGGACAGAGCGGCTCCGGAGCAGTACTTC; CDR3aa: CASTFEDRAAPEQYF
v_gene: TRBV15; d_gene: NA; j_gene: TRBJ2-6; abundance: NA; CDR3nt: TGTGCCACCAGCAGAGGCCTGTCTGGGGCCAACGTCCTGACTTTC; CDR3aa: CATSRGLSGANVLTF
v_gene: TRBV2; d_gene: TRBD1; j_gene: TRBJ2-6; abundance: NA; CDR3nt: TGTGCCAGCAGCGAGACAGGGGGCGGGGCCAACGTCCTGACTTTC; CDR3aa: CASSETGGGANVLTF
v_gene: TRBV7-9; d_gene: TRBD1; j_gene: TRBJ1-1; abundance: NA; CDR3nt: TGTGCCAGCACGGAAAGACAGGGGACTAACACTGAAGCTTTCTTT; CDR3aa: CASTERQGTNTEAFF
v_gene: TRBV20-1; d_gene: NA; j_gene: TRBJ2-3; abundance: few; CDR3nt: TGCAGTGCTAGAGATTTGGGCAGGGTAGTTTGGGATACGCAGTATTTT; CDR3aa: CSARDLGRVVWDTQYF
v_gene: TRBV12-3/TRBV12-4; d_gene: TRBD1; j_gene: TRBJ2-1; abundance: many; CDR3nt: TGTGCCAGCAGTTTAGCCGGACAGGCGAACAATGAGCAGTTCTTC; CDR3aa: CASSLAGQANNEQFF
v_gene: TRBV24-1; d_gene: NA; j_gene: TRBJ2-1; abundance: NA; CDR3nt: TGTGCCACCAGTCCAAGGGACAACAATGAGCAGTTCTTC; CDR3aa: CATSPRDNNEQFF
v_gene: TRBV28; d_gene: NA; j_gene: TRBJ2-2; abundance: NA; CDR3nt: TGTGCCAGCCGAACCCCAGGGGGGCCGAACACCGGGGAGCTGTTTTTT; CDR3aa: CASRTPGGPNTGELFF
v_gene: TRBV3-1; d_gene: NA; j_gene: TRBJ2-2; abundance: NA; CDR3nt: TGTGCCAGCAGTCCGATGGGAGTTAACACCGGGGAGCTGTTTTTT; CDR3aa: CASSPMGVNTGELFF
v_gene: TRBV7-2; d_gene: TRBD2; j_gene: TRBJ2-7; abundance: NA; CDR3nt: TGTGCCAGCAGCTTCACAGCGGGAGGGCCGCACGAGCAGTACTTC; CDR3aa: CASSFTAGGPHEQYF
v_gene: TRBV4-3; d_gene: NA; j_gene: TRBJ1-5; abundance: NA; CDR3nt: TGCGCCAGCAGCCAAGATTTAACGGGGATTAATCAGCCCCATCATTTT; CDR3aa: CASSQDLTGINQPHHF
v_gene: TRBV12-3/TRBV12-4; d_gene: NA; j_gene: TRBJ2-1; abundance: NA; CDR3nt: TGTGCCAGCAGTCGGACAGCGGTAACAGGCAATGAGCAGTTCTTC; CDR3aa: CASSRTAVTGNEQFF
v_gene: TRBV7-9; d_gene: NA; j_gene: TRBJ1-2; abundance: few; CDR3nt: TGTGCCAGCAGCTTGGGGCTTCCGAGCTACACCTTC; CDR3aa: CASSLGLPSYTF
v_gene: TRBV29-1; d_gene: TRBD1; j_gene: TRBJ1-1; abundance: NA; CDR3nt: TGCAGCGCTGTGGGGGGCAGGGGGCTCCGCTTCTCGCCTATGAACACTGAAGCTTTCTTT; CDR3aa: CSAVGGRGLRFSPMNTEAFF